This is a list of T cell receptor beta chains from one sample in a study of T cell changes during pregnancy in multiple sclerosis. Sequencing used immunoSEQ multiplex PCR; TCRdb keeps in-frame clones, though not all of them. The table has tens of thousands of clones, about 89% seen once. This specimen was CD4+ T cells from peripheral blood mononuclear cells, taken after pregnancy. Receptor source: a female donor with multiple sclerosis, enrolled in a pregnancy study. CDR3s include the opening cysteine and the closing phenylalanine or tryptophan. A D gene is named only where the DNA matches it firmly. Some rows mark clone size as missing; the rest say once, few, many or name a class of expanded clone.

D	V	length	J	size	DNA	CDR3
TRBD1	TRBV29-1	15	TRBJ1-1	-	TGCAGCGCAGCCCAACAGGGGGCGATTAACACTGAAGCTTTCTTT	CSAAQQGAINTEAFF
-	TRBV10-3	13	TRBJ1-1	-	TGTGCCATCAGTGAGTGGGGGGTAGACGGAGCTTTCTTT	CAISEWGVDGAFF
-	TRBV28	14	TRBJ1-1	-	TGTGCCACCGCATTTATCGACAGAAACACTGAAGCTTTCTTT	CATAFIDRNTEAFF
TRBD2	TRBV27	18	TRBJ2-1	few	TGTGCCAGCAGTTCGTACCTAACTCAGCGGGAGGGCGGGAATGAGCAGTTCTTC	CASSSYLTQREGGNEQFF
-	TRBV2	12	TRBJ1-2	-	TGTGCCAGCAGTGTATCTAACTATGGCTACACCTTC	CASSVSNYGYTF
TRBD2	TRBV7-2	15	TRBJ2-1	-	TGTGCCAGCAGCTTACAAGGGACTAGCGGGAAGAAGCAGTTCTTC	CASSLQGTSGKKQFF
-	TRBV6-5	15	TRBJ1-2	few	TGTGCCAGCAGTTACCCGAGGGGGTCTAACTATGGCTACACCTTC	CASSYPRGSNYGYTF
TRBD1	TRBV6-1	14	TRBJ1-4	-	TGTGCCAGCAGCCGGGACAGGAGTTTTGAAAAACTGTTTTTT	CASSRDRSFEKLFF
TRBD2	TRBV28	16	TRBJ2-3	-	TGTGCCAGCAGCCCAGGGGCGGGAGGGCCCGCAGATACGCAGTATTTT	CASSPGAGGPADTQYF
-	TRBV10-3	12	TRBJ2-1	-	TGTGCCATCAGTGAGTCGATGGAGGAGCAGTTCTTC	CAISESMEEQFF
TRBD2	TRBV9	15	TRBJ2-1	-	TGTGCCAGCAGCGTAGGGCTAGCGGGATACAATGAGCAGTTCTTC	CASSVGLAGYNEQFF
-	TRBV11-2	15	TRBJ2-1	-	TGTGCCAGCAGCTTAGTGGTCCAGATCTACAATGAGCAGTTCTTC	CASSLVVQIYNEQFF
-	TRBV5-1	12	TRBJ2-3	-	TGCGCCAGCAGCCTGCAGGGGGATACGCAGTATTTT	CASSLQGDTQYF
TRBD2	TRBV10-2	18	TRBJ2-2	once	TGCGCCAGCAGTGAATCATGGGCTAGCGGGAAGAACACCGGGGAGCTGTTTTTT	CASSESWASGKNTGELFF
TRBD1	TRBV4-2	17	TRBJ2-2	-	TGTGCCAGCAGCCATCCTAGGGGGACAGTTAACACCGGGGAGCTGTTTTTT	CASSHPRGTVNTGELFF
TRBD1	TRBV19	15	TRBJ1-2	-	TGTGCCAGTAGTACCTTCGCCTCGACAGGGACGGGCTACACCTTC	CASSTFASTGTGYTF
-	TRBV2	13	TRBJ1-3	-	TGTGCCAGCATTCTAGAAACTGGAAACACCATATATTTT	CASILETGNTIYF
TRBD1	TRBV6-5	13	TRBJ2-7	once	TGTGCCAGCAGTCGACAGGGTTCGGGCGAGCAGTACTTC	CASSRQGSGEQYF
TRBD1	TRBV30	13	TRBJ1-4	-	TGTGCCTGGGCAGGGGGTTTTAATGAAAAACTGTTTTTT	CAWAGGFNEKLFF
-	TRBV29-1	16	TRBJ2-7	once	TGCAGCCCCCGAGAGCGACGGGGTCGGAGCTCCTACGAGCAGTACTTC	CSPRERRGRSSYEQYF
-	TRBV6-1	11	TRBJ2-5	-	TGTGCCAGCAGTGAGCGTAAGACCCAGTACTTC	CASSERKTQYF
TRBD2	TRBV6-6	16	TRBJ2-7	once	TGTGCCAGCAGTGCCCCCCCGGGCGGGAGCCCCTACGAGCAGTACTTC	CASSAPPGGSPYEQYF
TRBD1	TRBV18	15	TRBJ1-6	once	TGTGCCAGCTCTGAGAACAGGGGGCGAAATTCACCCCTCCACTTT	CASSENRGRNSPLHF